Listed here are 19 T cell receptor beta chains from one sample, sequenced in a study of cytomegalovirus exposure and HLA in healthy donors. The primer mix had 60 Vbeta and 13 Jbeta primers. The table came from immunoSEQ multiplex PCR; TCRdb's copy has only in-frame clones and leaves some out. The sample consists of 160,000 or so clones, approximately 84% of them appearing once. The sequenced material came from PBMCs. These receptors were collected from a man younger than 40 in good health and CMV-seronegative.

The V gene is TRBV7-8, the J gene TRBJ2-5; 12 nucleotides match TRBD2. The CDR3 is made up of 15 amino acids. Germline CDR1 and CDR2: SGHVS and FQNEAQ. V lost 6 bases, J lost 4 bases, and 6 bases stayed unmatched. The chain's CDR3 is CASRLAGGPGETQYF. In DNA form, the CDR3 reads TGTGCCAGCAGGCTAGCGGGAGGGCCTGGAGAGACCCAGTACTTC. Variable domain in full (rest from reference TRBV7-8 and TRBJ2-5): GAGVSQSPRYKVAKRGQDVALRCDPISGHVSLFWYQQALGQGPEFLTYFQNEAQLDKSGLPSDRFFAERPEGSVSTLKIQRTQQEDSAVYLCASRLAGGPGETQYFGPGTRLLVL.

The V gene is TRBV4-3, the J gene TRBJ1-6, with a possible D match to TRBD1 (5 bases). Germline values: CDR1 LGHNA, CDR2 YSLEER. V was cut by 0 bases and J by 5 bases, with 11 bases left in between. The CDR3 loop spans 16 amino acids. The CDR3 is CASSQDAGVDNSPLHF. CDR3 nucleotides: TGCGCCAGCAGCCAAGATGCGGGGGTTGATAATTCACCCCTCCACTTT.

This sequence joins TRBV12-2 and TRBJ2-1; the table assigns TRBD2, which was not confirmed against the DNA. TRBV12-2 is deemed a pseudogene. This CDR3 spans 17 amino acids. The CDR3 here is CASRLPGTSGSYNEQFF. The CDR3 DNA is TGTGCAAGTCGCTTACCTGGGACTAGCGGTTCCTACAATGAGCAGTTCTTC.

This chain connects TRBV29-1 to TRBJ2-1, with 9 positions matching TRBD2. Germline CDR1 SQVTM, CDR2 ANQGSEA. The CDR3 runs 15 residues. J lost 4 bases, V lost 6 bases, and 10 bases had no gene match. The CDR3 DNA is TGCAGCGTCGTTAGCGGGAGCGCCCCATACAATGAGCAGTTCTTC. Its protein is CSVVSGSAPYNEQFF.

The sample holds one count of this clone. V and J are TRBV10-1 and TRBJ2-5, with unresolved D. This CDR3 contains 12 residues. CDR1 WNHNN and CDR2 SYGVQD come from the germline V gene (reference sequence). Trimming stripped 2 bases from V and 4 bases from J, with 5 bases between. The CDR3 loop is CASSETRETQYF. The CDR3, as DNA: TGCGCCAGCAGTGAGACGAGAGAGACCCAGTACTTC.

The chain employs TRBV25-1 and TRBJ2-1, with 9 bases lining up with TRBD2. Per germline, CDR1 MGHDK and CDR2 SYGVNS. V shed 5 bases, J shed 5 bases, and the junction held 7 bases outside the gene matches. This CDR3 is built from 15 residues. The CDR3 sequence: CASSPSGRNDNEQFF. CDR3 nucleotide sequence: TGTGCCAGCAGTCCGAGCGGGAGGAATGACAATGAGCAGTTCTTC.

The rearrangement uses TRBV6-5 and TRBJ2-1; D possibly corresponds to TRBD2 (6 bases). The CDR3 covers 14 residues. Trimming removed 0 bases from V and 5 bases from J, with 8 bases in between. Germline V gene lookup returns CDR1 MNHEY and CDR2 SVGAGI. The CDR3 DNA reads TGTGCCAGCAGTTACTCGGGAGGAAACAATGAGCAGTTCTTC. Its protein product is CASSYSGGNNEQFF.

The rearrangement joins TRBV28 to TRBJ2-5; 9 bases line up with TRBD2. The V segment lost 3 bases and the J segment 4 bases; nucleotides outside the gene matches: 15. The CDR3 sequence is 18 residues long. Germline CDR1 is MDHEN and CDR2 is SYDVKM. CDR3 in DNA: TGTGCCAGCAGTTTCCCATCCTCTCCTAGCGGGGTGGGAGAGACCCAGTACTTC. Amino acids: CASSFPSSPSGVGETQYF.

V and J are TRBV5-1 and TRBJ2-3, with 12 positions matching TRBD2. The trim removed 0 bases at V and 8 bases at J, leaving 7 bases unmatched. Germline V gene lookup returns CDR1 SGHRS and CDR2 YFSETQ. This CDR3 has 16 amino acids. CDR3 sequence: CASSLGLAGGLSTQYF. CDR3 sequence (DNA): TGCGCCAGCAGCTTGGGGCTAGCGGGGGGGCTGAGTACGCAGTATTTT.

The chain couples TRBV29-1 to TRBJ2-7, with TRBD1 identical over 10 bases. Germline values: CDR1 SQVTM, CDR2 ANQGSEA. The ends lost 7 bases at V and 3 bases at J; junction bases unmatched: 3. This CDR3 has 12 residues. The CDR3 DNA is TGCAGCGGGCGGGACAGGGGCTACGAGCAGTACTTC. This codes for CSGRDRGYEQYF.

V usage is TRBV30 and J usage is TRBJ2-1; TRBD1 might be the D (8 bases). CDR3 length equals 14 residues. With 7 bases removed from V and 3 bases from J, the gap between germline ends came to 16 bases. The germline V gene has CDR1 GTSNPN and CDR2 SVGIG (reference sequence). The CDR3 is CALEQGGYYNEQFF. The CDR3 DNA follows: TGTGCCTTGGAACAGGGGGGGTACTACAATGAGCAGTTCTTC.

CDR3 nucleotide sequence: TGCGCCAGCAGCTCCGGAAGTAGAGGGGGAGCTTTCTTT. Encoded protein: CASSSGSRGGAFF. The gene calls are TRBV5-1 and TRBJ1-1; tentative D call: TRBD1 (6 bases). Germline loops: CDR1 SGHRS, CDR2 YFSETQ. The V gene lost 3 bases and the J gene lost 10 bases, with 16 bases spanning the gap. This CDR3 is 13 amino acids long.

The CDR3 DNA reads TGTGCCAGTAGTATAGATCTGGCTAGCGGGATCTACAATGAGCAGTTCTTC. Translated, it gives CASSIDLASGIYNEQFF. This chain joins TRBV19 and TRBJ2-1, with 9 positions matching TRBD2. This CDR3 is 17 amino acids long. In germline, CDR1 is LNHDA, CDR2 SQIVND (reference sequence). After removal of 0 bases from V and 3 bases from J, the junction contained 6 bases not matched to a gene.

The chain uses TRBV30 and TRBJ2-7; maybe TRBD2 (6 bases). CDR1 and CDR2 from the germline V gene are GTSNPN and SVGIG (reference sequence). The CDR3 is 16 amino acids. Trimming left V 1 base short and J 7 bases short, with 23 bases between. The CDR3: CAWSAPFAGPRGEQYF. Written as DNA, the CDR3 is TGTGCCTGGAGTGCCCCTTTCGCGGGACCCCGCGGAGAGCAGTACTTC.

The gene calls are TRBV18 and TRBJ1-1; D uncertain. Germline V lookup: CDR1 KGHSH, CDR2 LQKENI. CDR3 size: 15 residues. V dropped 0 bases and J dropped 5 bases, with 13 bases sitting between them. CDR3 nucleotide sequence: TGTGCCAGCTCACCACCGGGGTTACGGGAAACTGAAGCTTTCTTT. Encoded protein: CASSPPGLRETEAFF.

V gene TRBV18 combines with J gene TRBJ1-3, with 7 nucleotides matching TRBD1. Looked up from germline, CDR1 is KGHSH and CDR2 is LQKENI. The CDR3 totals 14 residues. The trim removed 2 bases at V and 6 bases at J, leaving 4 bases unmatched. CDR3 protein: CASSPKGAENTIYF. The CDR3, as DNA: TGTGCCAGCTCACCAAAGGGGGCGGAAAACACCATATATTTT.

In its sample, this clone was seen a few times. This rearrangement joins TRBV6-5 to TRBJ2-3; perhaps TRBD2 as D (6 bases). Deletions cut 5 bases from V and 10 bases from J, with 16 bases between. The CDR3 has 13 residues. The germline V gene has CDR1 MNHEY and CDR2 SVGAGI. The CDR3 is CASSHTGTSAQYF. CDR3 bases: TGTGCCAGCAGTCACACCGGGACTTCGGCGCAGTATTTT.

This chain joins TRBV4-3 and TRBJ1-3; the D is unclear. The ends were cut back, 1 base at V and 8 bases at J, with 15 bases in the middle. Germline CDR1 and CDR2: LGHNA and YSLEER. This CDR3 is 15 amino acids long. For the CDR3, the DNA is TGCGCCAGCAGCCAAGGACGGCTCTGGCGGGACACCATATATTTT. Amino acid sequence: CASSQGRLWRDTIYF.

The rearrangement uses TRBV4-1 and TRBJ2-7, with 10 bases matching TRBD2. Germline lookup yields CDR1 MGHRA and CDR2 YSYEKL. V dropped 0 bases and J dropped 3; count of bases not matched to a gene: 5. CDR3 length equals 16 residues. DNA of the CDR3: TGCGCCAGCAGCCAAGAAGGAGCGGGAGGGTACTACGAGCAGTACTTC. Protein: CASSQEGAGGYYEQYF.